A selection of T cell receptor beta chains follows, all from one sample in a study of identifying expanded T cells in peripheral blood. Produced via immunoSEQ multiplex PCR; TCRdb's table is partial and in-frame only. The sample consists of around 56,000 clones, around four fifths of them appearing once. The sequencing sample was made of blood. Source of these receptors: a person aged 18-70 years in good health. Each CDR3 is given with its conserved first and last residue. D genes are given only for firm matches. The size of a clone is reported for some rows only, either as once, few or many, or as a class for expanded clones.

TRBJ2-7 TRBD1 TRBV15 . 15 TGTGCCACCAGCAGAAGGGACAGGGGGCGGAACGAGCAGTACTTC CATSRRDRGRNEQYF
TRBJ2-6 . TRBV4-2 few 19 TGTGCCAGCAGCCAAGATTGGGCCGGGGGCCGCTCTGGGGCCAACGTCCTGACTTTC CASSQDWAGGRSGANVLTF
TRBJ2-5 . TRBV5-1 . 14 TGCGCCAGCAGCCCGGAGGTCCAGGCCCTGACCCAGTACTTC CASSPEVQALTQYF
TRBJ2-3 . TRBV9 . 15 TGTGCCAGCAGCGTAGCAGGGGAAGCCACAGATACGCAGTATTTT CASSVAGEATDTQYF
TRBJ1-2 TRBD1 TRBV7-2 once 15 TGTGCCAGCAGCCAAGCAGGGGGCGCTAACTATGGCTACACCTTC CASSQAGGANYGYTF
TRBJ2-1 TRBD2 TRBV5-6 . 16 TGTGCCAGCAGCTTTTTCACTAGCGGGGCCTTCGGGGAGCAGTTCTTC CASSFFTSGAFGEQFF
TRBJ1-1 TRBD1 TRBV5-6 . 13 TGTGCCAGCAGGGACAGGGGAACCACTGAAGCTTTCTTT CASRDRGTTEAFF
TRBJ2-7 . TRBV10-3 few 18 TGTGCCATCAGTGAGTCGCGTATTGAGGTGACAGTTCGCTACGAGCAGTACTTC CAISESRIEVTVRYEQYF
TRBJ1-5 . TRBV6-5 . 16 TGTGCCAGCAGTTCCCATGGGGGGGGTAGCAATCAGCCCCAGCATTTT CASSSHGGGSNQPQHF
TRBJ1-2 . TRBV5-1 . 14 TGCGCCAGCAGCTTGGCTGGTCCCCAAGGTGGCTACACCTTC CASSLAGPQGGYTF
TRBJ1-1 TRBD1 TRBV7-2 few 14 TGTGCCAGCAGCCGGGACAGGGGCAACACTGAAGCTTTCTTT CASSRDRGNTEAFF